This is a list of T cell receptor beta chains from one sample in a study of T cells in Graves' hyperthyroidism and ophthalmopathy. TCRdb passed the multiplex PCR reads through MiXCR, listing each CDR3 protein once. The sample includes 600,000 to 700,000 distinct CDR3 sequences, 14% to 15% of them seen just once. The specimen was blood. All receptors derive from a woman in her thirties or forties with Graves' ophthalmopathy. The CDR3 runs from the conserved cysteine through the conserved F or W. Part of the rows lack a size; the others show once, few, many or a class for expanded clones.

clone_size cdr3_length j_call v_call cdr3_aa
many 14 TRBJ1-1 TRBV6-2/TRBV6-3 CASSYQGGNTEAFF
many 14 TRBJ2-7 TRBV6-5 CASSYSRGAYEQYF
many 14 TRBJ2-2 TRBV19 CASTAVLNTGELFF
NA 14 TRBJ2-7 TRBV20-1 CSARDQAATYEQYF
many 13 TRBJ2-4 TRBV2 CASSEGQDDIQYF
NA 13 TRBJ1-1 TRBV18 CASSPGWGTEAFF
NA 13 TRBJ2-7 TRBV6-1 CASTEVASYEQYF
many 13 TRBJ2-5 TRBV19 CASSINRQETQYF
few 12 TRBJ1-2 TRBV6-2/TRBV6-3 CASSYVLYGYTF
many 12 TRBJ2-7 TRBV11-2 CASSYPLYEQYF
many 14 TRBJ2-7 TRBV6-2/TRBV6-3 CASSPRTGTYEQYF